The T cell receptor (beta chain) described here comes from a study of graft-versus-host responses after intestinal transplantation. Background on the study: Recipients got multivisceral, liver-intestinal, or isolated intestinal transplants. Induction using anti-thymocyte globulin, followed by tacrolimus and steroids for two to three years, was given to all recipients. Broader study findings: Individuals who had graft-donor T cell macrochimerism had allografts that showed high graft-versus-host to host-versus-graft clonal ratios. Detection of GvH clones occurred in recipient marrow, and some had their first appearance in ileum or blood.

Of note for this clone: What it recognizes is unknown.

TCRdb keeps only in-frame clones here, not all; method: immunoSEQ multiplex PCR. The table has 60,000 to 80,000 clones, about 92% seen once. Germline loops: CDR1 LNHDA, CDR2 SQIVND (reference sequence). The length of the CDR3 is 16 residues. The V gene end was trimmed by 5 bases and the J gene end by 6 bases; junction bases not matched to a gene: 9. This clonotype originated in a human donor who received an intestinal transplant. The rearrangement joins TRBV19 to TRBJ2-1; 11 nucleotides align to TRBD2. The sample here was unstimulated CD8+ T cells sorted from spleen or lymph node cells, taken before intestinal transplant. CDR3 sequence: CASSPGPSGGLNEQFF. The DNA of the CDR3 is TGTGCCAGTAGTCCTGGGCCTAGCGGGGGGCTCAATGAGCAGTTCTTC. The whole variable domain, filled in from reference TRBV19 and TRBJ2-1, reads DGGITQSPKYLFRKEGQNVTLSCEQNLNHDAMYWYRQDPGQGLRLIYYSQIVNDFQKGDIAEGYSVSREKKESFPLTVTSAQKNPTAFYLCASSPGPSGGLNEQFFGPGTRLTVL.